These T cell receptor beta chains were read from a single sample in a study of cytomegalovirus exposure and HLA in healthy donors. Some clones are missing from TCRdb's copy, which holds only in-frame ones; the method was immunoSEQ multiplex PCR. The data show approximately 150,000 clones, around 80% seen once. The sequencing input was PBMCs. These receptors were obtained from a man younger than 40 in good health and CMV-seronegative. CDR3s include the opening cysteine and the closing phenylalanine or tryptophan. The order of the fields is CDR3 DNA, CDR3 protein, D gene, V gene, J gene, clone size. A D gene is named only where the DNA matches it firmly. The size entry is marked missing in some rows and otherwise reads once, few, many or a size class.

CDR3nt: TGTGCCAGCAGCATCGCCAAGGAGAGGGGGAGCCTCCGGGCCAACGTCCTGACTTTC
CDR3aa: CASSIAKERGSLRANVLTF
d_gene: NA
v_gene: TRBV2
j_gene: TRBJ2-6
abundance: NA

CDR3nt: TGTGCCAGCAGTTCCACGCTCCTAGCGAGTGGCTACGAGCAGTACTTC
CDR3aa: CASSSTLLASGYEQYF
d_gene: NA
v_gene: TRBV27
j_gene: TRBJ2-7
abundance: NA

CDR3nt: TGTGCCAGTAGCGAGGGACAGGGGAACACTGAAGCTTTCTTT
CDR3aa: CASSEGQGNTEAFF
d_gene: TRBD1
v_gene: TRBV19
j_gene: TRBJ1-1
abundance: NA

CDR3nt: TGCGCCAGCAGCTCGGGGGGAGTTTATAACTATGGCTACACCTTC
CDR3aa: CASSSGGVYNYGYTF
d_gene: NA
v_gene: TRBV5-1
j_gene: TRBJ1-2
abundance: NA

CDR3nt: TGTGCCAGCAGCTTAGGGAGCACGTACCAAGAGACCCAGTACTTC
CDR3aa: CASSLGSTYQETQYF
d_gene: NA
v_gene: TRBV7-2
j_gene: TRBJ2-5
abundance: NA

CDR3nt: TGTGCCAGCAGCTTGATACCGAGCTCGAGCTCTGGAAACACCATATATTTT
CDR3aa: CASSLIPSSSSGNTIYF
d_gene: NA
v_gene: TRBV5-4
j_gene: TRBJ1-3
abundance: NA

CDR3nt: TGTGCCAGCAGCCTTGGACTAGCGGGGGGGAGCGTTCAGTACTTC
CDR3aa: CASSLGLAGGSVQYF
d_gene: TRBD2
v_gene: TRBV5-6
j_gene: TRBJ2-4
abundance: NA

CDR3nt: TGTGCCAGCAGCCAAAGACAGGGTGAAACCTACGAGCAGTACTTC
CDR3aa: CASSQRQGETYEQYF
d_gene: TRBD1
v_gene: TRBV27
j_gene: TRBJ2-7
abundance: NA

CDR3nt: TGTGCCAGCAGGAAGTCCCGGTTCGTGTCCTACGAGCAGTACTTC
CDR3aa: CASRKSRFVSYEQYF
d_gene: NA
v_gene: TRBV28
j_gene: TRBJ2-7
abundance: NA

CDR3nt: TGTGCCAGCAGCGTAGATCCAGGCGGAGGGCCCTACGAGCAGTACTTC
CDR3aa: CASSVDPGGGPYEQYF
d_gene: NA
v_gene: TRBV9
j_gene: TRBJ2-7
abundance: few

CDR3nt: TGCGCCAGCAGCCTCACAGTGGGCAATCAGCCCCAGCATTTT
CDR3aa: CASSLTVGNQPQHF
d_gene: NA
v_gene: TRBV5-1
j_gene: TRBJ1-5
abundance: NA

CDR3nt: TGTGCCAGCAGTCCTGGGACAGGGGGCTATCAGCCCCAGCATTTT
CDR3aa: CASSPGTGGYQPQHF
d_gene: TRBD1
v_gene: TRBV27
j_gene: TRBJ1-5
abundance: NA

CDR3nt: TGTGCCTGGAGTCTGGACAGGGTCTACGAGCAGTACTTC
CDR3aa: CAWSLDRVYEQYF
d_gene: TRBD1
v_gene: TRBV30
j_gene: TRBJ2-7
abundance: once

CDR3nt: TGTGCCAGCACGAAAGGACAGGGAATCTATGGCTACACCTTC
CDR3aa: CASTKGQGIYGYTF
d_gene: TRBD1
v_gene: TRBV6-5
j_gene: TRBJ1-2
abundance: NA

CDR3nt: TGTGCCAGCAGTGAACACAGACAGCCTATTAATTCACCCCTCCACTTT
CDR3aa: CASSEHRQPINSPLHF
d_gene: NA
v_gene: TRBV6-1
j_gene: TRBJ1-6
abundance: NA

CDR3nt: TGTGCCTGGAGTGTATTGCGGGACAGGGGAGAAGCTTTCTTT
CDR3aa: CAWSVLRDRGEAFF
d_gene: TRBD1
v_gene: TRBV30
j_gene: TRBJ1-1
abundance: NA

CDR3nt: TGTGCCAGTAGTTTCCGGGACACCCAGTACTACGAGCAGTACTTC
CDR3aa: CASSFRDTQYYEQYF
d_gene: NA
v_gene: TRBV19
j_gene: TRBJ2-7
abundance: NA

CDR3nt: TGTGCCAGCAGCTCGGACAGCCGCCAAGAGACCCAGTACTTC
CDR3aa: CASSSDSRQETQYF
d_gene: NA
v_gene: TRBV5-4
j_gene: TRBJ2-5
abundance: NA

CDR3nt: TGTGCCAGCAGTTCCCGGACAGTAAATGAAAAACTGTTTTTT
CDR3aa: CASSSRTVNEKLFF
d_gene: NA
v_gene: TRBV27
j_gene: TRBJ1-4
abundance: NA

CDR3nt: TGTGCCATCAGTGGGGGCCTGACCGGCGATCAGCCCCAGCATTTT
CDR3aa: CAISGGLTGDQPQHF
d_gene: NA
v_gene: TRBV10-3
j_gene: TRBJ1-5
abundance: NA

CDR3nt: TGTGCCAGCAGCGCCGAGGGGGACAGGGGACGTGAGCAGTTCTTC
CDR3aa: CASSAEGDRGREQFF
d_gene: TRBD1
v_gene: TRBV9
j_gene: TRBJ2-1
abundance: NA

CDR3nt: TGCGCCAGCAGCTTGCACCCAGGGGAGTACGAGCAGTACTTC
CDR3aa: CASSLHPGEYEQYF
d_gene: NA
v_gene: TRBV5-1
j_gene: TRBJ2-7
abundance: NA

CDR3nt: TGTGCCAGCAGCTTATACAAGGGGGCGGGGGAGCAGTACTTC
CDR3aa: CASSLYKGAGEQYF
d_gene: NA
v_gene: TRBV11-2
j_gene: TRBJ2-7
abundance: NA

CDR3nt: TGTGCCAGCAGTTTGCTAGCGGGAGGCACAGATACGCAGTATTTT
CDR3aa: CASSLLAGGTDTQYF
d_gene: TRBD2
v_gene: TRBV27
j_gene: TRBJ2-3
abundance: NA

CDR3nt: TGTGCCAGCAGCGCACTTAGCGGGGGGGCCTCAGATACGCAGTATTTT
CDR3aa: CASSALSGGASDTQYF
d_gene: TRBD2
v_gene: TRBV9
j_gene: TRBJ2-3
abundance: NA

CDR3nt: TGCGCCAGCAGCGAGGGTAGGGCCAACGTCCTGACTTTC
CDR3aa: CASSEGRANVLTF
d_gene: NA
v_gene: TRBV5-1
j_gene: TRBJ2-6
abundance: NA

CDR3nt: TGTGCCAGCAGCTTGTCGCAGGGAATTAACAATCAGCCCCAGCATTTT
CDR3aa: CASSLSQGINNQPQHF
d_gene: NA
v_gene: TRBV5-6
j_gene: TRBJ1-5
abundance: NA

CDR3nt: TGTGCCATCACCTCGGACAGGGGGGCGGTGAATACGCAGTATTTT
CDR3aa: CAITSDRGAVNTQYF
d_gene: TRBD1
v_gene: TRBV10-3
j_gene: TRBJ2-3
abundance: once

CDR3nt: TGTGCCAGCAGCCAGTCGGACTTTCGTAATTCACCCCTCCACTTT
CDR3aa: CASSQSDFRNSPLHF
d_gene: NA
v_gene: TRBV11-2
j_gene: TRBJ1-6
abundance: NA

CDR3nt: TGTGCCAGCAGCCTCTCACAGGGGGCGTACACTGAAGCTTTCTTT
CDR3aa: CASSLSQGAYTEAFF
d_gene: TRBD1
v_gene: TRBV9
j_gene: TRBJ1-1
abundance: NA

CDR3nt: TGTGCCAGCAGTTTACCGGGGACAGCTGGAAACACCATATATTTT
CDR3aa: CASSLPGTAGNTIYF
d_gene: TRBD1
v_gene: TRBV28
j_gene: TRBJ1-3
abundance: NA

CDR3nt: TGCGCCAGCAGCCCCCTCTACAGGGGGCGGGGAGAAAAACTGTTTTTT
CDR3aa: CASSPLYRGRGEKLFF
d_gene: TRBD1
v_gene: TRBV4-1
j_gene: TRBJ1-4
abundance: NA

CDR3nt: TGTGCCAGCTCACAACACAGGGGGCAAGAGACCCAGTACTTC
CDR3aa: CASSQHRGQETQYF
d_gene: TRBD1
v_gene: TRBV18
j_gene: TRBJ2-5
abundance: few

CDR3nt: TGTGCCAGCAGGGACATATCGGGGGATTGGACTGAAGCTTTCTTT
CDR3aa: CASRDISGDWTEAFF
d_gene: NA
v_gene: TRBV28
j_gene: TRBJ1-1
abundance: NA

CDR3nt: TGTGCCAGCAGCTTAGCGGCCGGGGGCACTGAAGCTTTCTTT
CDR3aa: CASSLAAGGTEAFF
d_gene: NA
v_gene: TRBV7-9
j_gene: TRBJ1-1
abundance: few

CDR3nt: TGTGCCAGCAGCTTGTCGGCGGGTGGAAGGGTTCTTGGAAACACCATATATTTT
CDR3aa: CASSLSAGGRVLGNTIYF
d_gene: NA
v_gene: TRBV7-9
j_gene: TRBJ1-3
abundance: NA

CDR3nt: TGTGCCAGCTCACCACCGGGCCAGACAAGTGAAGCTTTCTTT
CDR3aa: CASSPPGQTSEAFF
d_gene: NA
v_gene: TRBV18
j_gene: TRBJ1-1
abundance: NA

CDR3nt: TGCAGCGTTGAAGAGGGACAGGGGGCCTATGGCTACACCTTC
CDR3aa: CSVEEGQGAYGYTF
d_gene: TRBD1
v_gene: TRBV29-1
j_gene: TRBJ1-2
abundance: NA

CDR3nt: TGTGCCAGCATCCGGGACAGACAAGAGACCCAGTACTTC
CDR3aa: CASIRDRQETQYF
d_gene: TRBD1
v_gene: TRBV2
j_gene: TRBJ2-5
abundance: NA

CDR3nt: TGCGCCAGCAGCTTGACCCGGAGGAACAATGAGCAGTTCTTC
CDR3aa: CASSLTRRNNEQFF
d_gene: NA
v_gene: TRBV5-1
j_gene: TRBJ2-1
abundance: NA